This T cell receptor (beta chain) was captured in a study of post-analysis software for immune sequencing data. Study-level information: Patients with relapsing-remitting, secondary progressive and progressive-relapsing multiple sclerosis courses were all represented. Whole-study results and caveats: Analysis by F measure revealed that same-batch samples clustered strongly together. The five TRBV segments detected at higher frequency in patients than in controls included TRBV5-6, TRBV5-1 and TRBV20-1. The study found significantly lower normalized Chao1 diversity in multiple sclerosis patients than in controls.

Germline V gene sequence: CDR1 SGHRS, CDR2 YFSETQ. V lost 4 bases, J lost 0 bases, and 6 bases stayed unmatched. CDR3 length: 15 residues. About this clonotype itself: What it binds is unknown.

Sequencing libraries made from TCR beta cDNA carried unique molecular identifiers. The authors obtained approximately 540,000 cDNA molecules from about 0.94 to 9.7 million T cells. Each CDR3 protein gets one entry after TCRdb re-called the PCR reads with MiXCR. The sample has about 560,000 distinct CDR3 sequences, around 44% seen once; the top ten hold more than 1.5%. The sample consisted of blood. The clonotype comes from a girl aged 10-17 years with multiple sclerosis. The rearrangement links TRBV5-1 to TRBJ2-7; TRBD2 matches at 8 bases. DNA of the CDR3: TGCGCCAGCAGCCTCCATAGCGGGACCTCCTACGAGCAGTACTTC. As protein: CASSLHSGTSYEQYF. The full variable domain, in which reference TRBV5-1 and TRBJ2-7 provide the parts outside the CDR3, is KAGVTQTPRYLIKTRGQQVTLSCSPISGHRSVSWYQQTPGQGLQFLFEYFSETQRNKGNFPGRFSGRQFSNSRSEMNVSTLELGDSALYLCASSLHSGTSYEQYFGPGTRLTVT.